This passage covers 29 T cell receptor beta chains from one sample sequenced in a study of pediatric ulcerative colitis (dated by TCRdb to between 2018 and 2021). Receptors were amplified or captured by the immunoSEQ multiplex PCR assay. Here the immuneACCESS table is served through TCRdb, limited to in-frame sequences with V and J called. Missing clones are a known gap in these copies; in checked studies unresolved V genes cover under half, and the rest lacks a known reason. The table for this sample lists approximately 5,600 clones; around 89% of them were counted only once. In total, the top ten clones hold approximately 2.2% of the sample. Sequences were obtained from blood. The receptor set was obtained from a boy younger than 18 with mild ulcerative colitis.

This chain joins TRBV27 and TRBJ1-5; D may be TRBD1 (5 bases). V was cut by 6 bases and J by 11 bases, with 23 bases left in between. The CDR3 sequence is 15 residues long. Germline lookup yields CDR1 MNHEY and CDR2 SMNVEV (reference sequence). The CDR3 loop is CASSKLAGGKTSQHF. CDR3 DNA: TGTGCCAGCAGCAAACTTGCGGGGGGTAAGACGTCCCAGCATTTT.

This clone showed up just once. CDR3 loop: CASSIQSSGIYNEQFF. CDR3 sequence (DNA): TGTGCCAGTAGTATACAATCTAGCGGGATCTACAATGAGCAGTTCTTC. This chain uses TRBV19 with TRBJ2-1, with 9 bases aligning to TRBD2. V gave up 2 bases and J gave up 3 bases; unmatched junction bases: 5. CDR3 size: 16 residues. The V gene's germline CDR1 is LNHDA and CDR2 SQIVND (reference sequence).

The chain combines TRBV28 with TRBJ1-4, with a possible D match to TRBD1 (5 bases). CDR1 MDHEN and CDR2 SYDVKM come from the germline V gene. The V gene lost 2 bases and the J gene lost 7 bases, with 17 bases spanning the gap. The CDR3 sequence is 16 residues long. The CDR3 DNA reads as TGTGCCAGCAGTTTAAATAGGACACCGTTAGGTGAAAAACTGTTTTTT. Its protein is CASSLNRTPLGEKLFF. Complete variable domain (other parts from reference TRBV28 and TRBJ1-4): DVKVTQSSRYLVKRTGEKVFLECVQDMDHENMFWYRQDPGLGLRLIYFSYDVKMKEKGDIPEGYSVSREKKERFSLILESASTNQTSMYLCASSLNRTPLGEKLFFGSGTQLSVL.

The V gene is TRBV15, the J gene TRBJ1-1; tentatively, D is TRBD1 (6 bases). Germline CDR1 and CDR2: LNHNV and YYDKDF (reference sequence). The CDR3 covers 13 residues. V was trimmed by 4 bases and J by 11 bases, leaving 17 bases between them. CDR3 protein: CATSTYREDWAFF. For the CDR3, the DNA is TGTGCCACCAGCACCTACAGGGAGGATTGGGCTTTCTTT. Complete variable domain (other parts from reference TRBV15 and TRBJ1-1): DAMVIQNPRYQVTQFGKPVTLSCSQTLNHNVMYWYQQKSSQAPKLLFHYYDKDFNNEADTPDNFQSRRPNTSFCFLDIRSPGLGDTAMYLCATSTYREDWAFFGQGTRLTVV.

The rearrangement links TRBV5-1 to TRBJ1-4; D possibly corresponds to TRBD1 (5 bases). The CDR3 has 15 residues. Between the trimmed V and J ends, which lost 4 bases and 8 bases, there was a span of 18 bases. The germline V gene has CDR1 SGHRS and CDR2 YFSETQ. The chain's CDR3 is CASSPGRQIEEKLFF. The CDR3 bases are TGCGCCAGCAGCCCGGGACGGCAGATTGAGGAAAAACTGTTTTTT.

The count of this clone is one. The rearrangement joins TRBV7-2 to TRBJ2-7, with D hard to call. Trimming took 1 base from V and 4 from J, leaving 5 bases between them. Germline V gene lookup returns CDR1 SGHTA and CDR2 FQGNSA. CDR3 size: 12 residues. The CDR3 sequence: CASSLDIYEQYF. The CDR3 nucleotides read TGTGCCAGCAGCTTAGATATATACGAGCAGTACTTC.

This chain connects TRBV18 to TRBJ1-1, with D possibly being TRBD1 (6 bases). Trimming left V 6 bases short and J 0 bases short, with 11 bases between. From germline, CDR1 is KGHSH and CDR2 LQKENI. CDR3 length equals 14 residues. The CDR3 bases are TGTGCCAGCTCCCAGGGACACCTGAACACTGAAGCTTTCTTT. It yields the protein CASSQGHLNTEAFF.

J is TRBJ1-1 and V is TRBV18, with D unresolved. The CDR3 is 16 residues long. Germline V gene data show CDR1 as KGHSH and CDR2 as LQKENI. V was shortened by 3 bases and J by 0 bases, with 14 bases between the two germline ends. The CDR3 is CASSPRERPLNTEAFF. Here the CDR3 DNA reads TGTGCCAGCTCACCTCGAGAAAGGCCCCTGAACACTGAAGCTTTCTTT.

A word on this clone: This CDR3 is missing its conserved last phenylalanine or tryptophan, likely due to a read error. This chain connects TRBV27 to TRBJ2-3, with a possible D match to TRBD1 (5 bases). This CDR3 region has 16 residues. V was shortened by 5 bases and J by 0 bases, with 15 bases between the two germline ends. The germline V gene has CDR1 MNHEY and CDR2 SMNVEV (reference sequence). The chain's CDR3 is CASSQRTFLSTDTQYL. Written as DNA, the CDR3 is TGTGCCAGCAGTCAACGGACATTCCTTAGCACAGATACGCAGTATCTT.

The chain links TRBV5-1 to TRBJ1-2, with unresolved D. The CDR3 has 15 amino acids. Trimming took off 0 bases at V and 2 bases at J, with 11 bases between the two ends. Looked up from germline, CDR1 is SGHRS and CDR2 is YFSETQ. This CDR3 reads CASSLGGEGNYGYTF. CDR3 bases: TGCGCCAGCAGCTTGGGCGGGGAAGGAAACTATGGCTACACCTTC.

This chain links TRBV6-4 with TRBJ2-2; D remains unclear. Trimming removed 3 bases at V and 3 bases at J, with 8 bases between. This CDR3 spans 14 amino acids. The V gene's germline CDR1 is MRHNA and CDR2 SNTAGT. In nucleotides, the CDR3 is TGTGCCAGCAGTGAGGGCGACGACACCGGGGAGCTGTTTTTT. It yields the protein CASSEGDDTGELFF.

The gene calls are TRBV28 and TRBJ2-5; D remains unclear. Germline V gives CDR1 MDHEN, CDR2 SYDVKM. The CDR3 runs to 13 residues. V lost 8 bases and J lost 5, with 15 bases in between. Here the CDR3 DNA reads TGTGCCAGCCGTACCGGCGGAAGGGAGACCCAGTACTTC. Amino acids: CASRTGGRETQYF.

The rearrangement uses TRBV4-1 and TRBJ2-5, with 8 bases identical to TRBD2. V was clipped by 6 bases and J by 1 base; unmatched bases: 7. The length of the CDR3 is 15 residues. Germline assignment: CDR1 MGHRA and CDR2 YSYEKL. CDR3 bases: TGCGCCAGCAGTCGTACCGGGACTAGCCAAGAGACCCAGTACTTC. Its protein product is CASSRTGTSQETQYF.

This rearrangement joins TRBV28 to TRBJ2-1, with D maybe TRBD2 (6 bases). Per germline, CDR1 MDHEN and CDR2 SYDVKM. The CDR3 has 16 amino acids. Trimming removed 2 bases at V and 1 base at J, with 12 bases between. Here the CDR3 DNA reads TGTGCCAGCAGTTTAGGCCCTGCGGGATCCTACAATGAGCAGTTCTTC. Its protein is CASSLGPAGSYNEQFF.

The rearrangement uses TRBV28 and TRBJ2-7; D tentatively reads TRBD1 or TRBD2 (5 bases each). Germline lookup yields CDR1 MDHEN and CDR2 SYDVKM. V lost 2 bases to trimming and J lost 9 bases, with 8 bases between them. The CDR3 covers 11 residues. The CDR3 here is CASSLEGRQYF. The CDR3 DNA follows: TGTGCCAGCAGTTTAGAGGGACGGCAGTACTTC.

The gene calls are TRBV5-8 and TRBJ1-5; D gene unclear. The CDR3 covers 12 residues. V dropped 0 bases and J dropped 6 bases, with 4 bases sitting between them. Germline CDR1 reads SGHTS; CDR2 reads YDEGEE. The CDR3 loop reads CASSLDGQPQHF. In DNA, the CDR3 is TGTGCCAGCAGCTTGGACGGTCAGCCCCAGCATTTT.

V gene TRBV13 combines with J gene TRBJ2-3, with D possibly being TRBD1 or TRBD2 (6 bases each). This CDR3 has 20 amino acids. V lost 3 bases and J lost 5, with 30 bases in between. The germline gives CDR1 PRHDT, CDR2 FYEKMQ (reference sequence). The CDR3: CASSFRHGDGGPAVQDTQYF. The CDR3 DNA follows: TGTGCCAGCAGCTTTCGACACGGAGATGGGGGGCCTGCCGTTCAAGATACGCAGTATTTT.

The chain uses TRBV4-2 and TRBJ1-5, with 7 bases identical to TRBD1. The germline V gene has CDR1 LGHNA and CDR2 YNFKEQ. Losses at the gene ends were 4 bases for V and 3 bases for J; bases not matched to a gene: 6. The CDR3 loop spans 15 amino acids. Here the CDR3 reads CASSLRDRHNQPQHF. The CDR3 bases are TGTGCCAGCAGCCTCCGGGACAGACACAATCAGCCCCAGCATTTT.

The J gene is TRBJ2-7, the V gene TRBV11-2; TRBD1 agrees at 8 bases. V shed 3 bases and J 3 bases; nucleotides not matched to a gene: 13. This CDR3 has 17 residues. The germline V gene has CDR1 SGHAT and CDR2 FQNNGV. CDR3 DNA sequence: TGTGCCAGCAGCTTGGCCAGGGGGCACCCCTGGTACTACGAGCAGTACTTC. Translated, it gives CASSLARGHPWYYEQYF.

The rearrangement joins TRBV6-5 to TRBJ2-7, with D perhaps matching TRBD1 (5 bases). The length of the CDR3 is 14 residues. Germline V gene data show CDR1 as MNHEY and CDR2 as SVGAGI. Trimming cost V 2 bases and J 2 bases, with 10 bases left between them. CDR3 DNA: TGTGCCAGCAGTTACCCCGGACACCCCTACGAGCAGTACTTC. Residues: CASSYPGHPYEQYF.

This rearrangement joins TRBV5-1 to TRBJ1-2; TRBD1 matches 7 bases. Germline-derived CDR1 and CDR2 are SGHRS and YFSETQ. The CDR3 consists of 14 residues. The junction had 6 bases not matched to a gene; V was cut back by 0 bases and J by 7 bases. CDR3 loop: CASSLAQGVIGYTF. CDR3 nucleotide sequence: TGCGCCAGCAGCTTGGCCCAGGGGGTAATTGGCTACACCTTC.

V and J are TRBV28 and TRBJ2-1; D not resolved. CDR1 is MDHEN and CDR2 is SYDVKM in the germline V gene. The length of the CDR3 is 11 residues. Trimming took 4 bases from V and 15 from J, leaving 13 bases between them. CDR3 in DNA: TGTGCCAGCAGTTCCCGGGCAGGTCGGTTCTTC. Residues: CASSSRAGRFF.

The chain uses TRBV7-2 and TRBJ1-5; no reliable D call. V was trimmed by 1 base and J by 2 bases, leaving 9 bases between them. Germline CDR1 is SGHTA and CDR2 is FQGNSA. The CDR3 covers 15 residues. The CDR3 loop reads CASSLGSLGNQPQHF. The CDR3 nucleotides are TGTGCCAGCAGCTTAGGAAGTTTAGGCAATCAGCCCCAGCATTTT.

This chain joins TRBV7-2 and TRBJ1-2; D gene uncertain. The CDR3 is made up of 16 amino acids. Per the germline V gene, CDR1 is SGHTA and CDR2 is FQGNSA. The V end lost 0 bases, the J end lost 4 bases, and 15 bases lay between the germline ends. The CDR3 protein is CASSLAHQTLSYGYTF. In DNA, the CDR3 is TGTGCCAGCAGCTTAGCGCATCAGACCCTTAGCTATGGCTACACCTTC.

This clone appeared a single time. The chain combines TRBV6-6 with TRBJ2-2, with TRBD1 matching over 10 bases. The germline gives CDR1 MNHNY, CDR2 SVGAGI (reference sequence). The CDR3 totals 14 residues. V was clipped by 6 bases and J by 7 bases; unmatched bases: 5. The CDR3 nucleotides read TGTGCCAGCAGGGGACAGGGGTGGAACGGGGAGCTGTTTTTT. Encoded protein: CASRGQGWNGELFF.

A single count supports this clone. The chain employs TRBV4-2 and TRBJ2-3; possibly TRBD2 for D (6 bases). Trimming removed 3 bases at V and 4 bases at J, with 20 bases between. CDR3 length equals 17 residues. From germline, CDR1 is LGHNA and CDR2 YNFKEQ. CDR3 in DNA: TGTGCCAGCAGCCATATAGAACGGCGGGAAGGCCCAGATACGCAGTATTTT. It specifies CASSHIERREGPDTQYF.

The V call is TRBV7-6, the J call TRBJ1-5; TRBD1 might be the D (5 bases). The CDR3 extends over 14 amino acids. The V end lost 6 bases, the J end lost 7 bases, and 16 bases lay between the germline ends. Germline V CDR1 and CDR2: SGHVS, FNYEAQ. The CDR3 DNA reads as TGTGCCAGCAGTCCCGGGGCAGGGATCCAGCCCCAGCATTTT. It yields the protein CASSPGAGIQPQHF.

The V call is TRBV6-6, the J call TRBJ1-1, with no clear D. Germline loops: CDR1 MNHNY, CDR2 SVGAGI (reference sequence). V was trimmed by 7 bases and J by 1 base, leaving 10 bases between them. This CDR3 region has 13 residues. The CDR3, as DNA: TGTGCCAGCACCTTCGGCACGAACACTGAAGCTTTCTTT. Translating it yields CASTFGTNTEAFF.

Concerning this clone itself: Mismatch with germline at one junction end may stem from a read error. J is TRBJ2-7 and V is TRBV5-5; TRBD1 matches 10 bases. Germline V lookup: CDR1 SGHKS, CDR2 YYEKEE (reference sequence). The CDR3 is 14 residues long. As DNA, the CDR3 is TGTGCCAGCAGCTTAACCGGGACAGGGGTCACCGAAAACTTC. Amino acid sequence: CASSLTGTGVTENF.